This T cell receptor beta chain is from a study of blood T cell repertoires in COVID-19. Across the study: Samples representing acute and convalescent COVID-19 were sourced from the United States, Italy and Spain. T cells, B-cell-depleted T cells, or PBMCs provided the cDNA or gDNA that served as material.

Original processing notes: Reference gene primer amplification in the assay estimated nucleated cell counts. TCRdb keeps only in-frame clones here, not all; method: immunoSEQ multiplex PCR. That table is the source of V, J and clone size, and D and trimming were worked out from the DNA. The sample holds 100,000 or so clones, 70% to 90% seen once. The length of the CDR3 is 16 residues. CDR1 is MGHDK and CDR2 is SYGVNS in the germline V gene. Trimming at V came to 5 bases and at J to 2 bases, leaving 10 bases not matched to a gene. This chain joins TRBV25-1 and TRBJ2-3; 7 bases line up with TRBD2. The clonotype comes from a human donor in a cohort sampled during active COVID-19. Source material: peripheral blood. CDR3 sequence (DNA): TGTGCCAGCAGTCCAGGCGGGAGAATTTTCACAGATACGCAGTATTTT. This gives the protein CASSPGGRIFTDTQYF.